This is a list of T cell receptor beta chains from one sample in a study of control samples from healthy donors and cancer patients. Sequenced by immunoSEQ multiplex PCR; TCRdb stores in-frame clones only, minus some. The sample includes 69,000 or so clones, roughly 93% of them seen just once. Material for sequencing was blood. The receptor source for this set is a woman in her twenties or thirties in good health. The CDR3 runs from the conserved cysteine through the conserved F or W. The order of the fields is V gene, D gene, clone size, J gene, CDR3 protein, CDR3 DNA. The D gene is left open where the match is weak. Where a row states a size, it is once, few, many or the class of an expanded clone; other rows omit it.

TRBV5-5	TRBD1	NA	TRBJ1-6	CASSLTGTGVSGSPLHF	TGTGCCAGCAGCTTGACCGGGACAGGGGTATCGGGCTCACCCCTCCACTTT
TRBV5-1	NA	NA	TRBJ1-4	CASSLASSRKLFF	TGCGCCAGCAGCTTGGCTTCTTCCCGAAAACTGTTTTTT
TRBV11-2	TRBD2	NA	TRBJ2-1	CASSLDNLAGAYNEQFF	TGTGCCAGCAGCTTAGACAACCTAGCGGGGGCCTACAATGAGCAGTTCTTC
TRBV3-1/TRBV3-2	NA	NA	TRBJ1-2	CASSQDTVNYGYTF	TGTGCCAGCAGCCAAGATACAGTTAACTATGGCTACACCTTC
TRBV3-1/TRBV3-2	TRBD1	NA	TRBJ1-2	CASSQVRGALGNGYTF	TGTGCCAGCAGCCAAGTCAGGGGGGCGCTGGGAAATGGCTACACCTTC
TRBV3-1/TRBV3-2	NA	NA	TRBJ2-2	CASSQGGFGTGELFF	TGTGCCAGCAGCCAAGGTGGTTTCGGGACCGGGGAGCTGTTTTTT
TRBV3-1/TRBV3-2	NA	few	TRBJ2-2	CASSQTGGNTGELFF	TGTGCCAGCAGCCAGACGGGGGGCAACACCGGGGAGCTGTTTTTT
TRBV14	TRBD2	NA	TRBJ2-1	CASSALTLANEQFF	TGTGCCAGCAGCGCCTTAACACTAGCGAATGAGCAGTTCTTC
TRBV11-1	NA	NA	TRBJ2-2	CASTSWGGKNTGELFF	TGTGCCAGCACATCGTGGGGCGGGAAGAACACCGGGGAGCTGTTTTTT
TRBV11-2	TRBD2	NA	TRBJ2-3	CASRLGGGDTDTQYF	TGTGCCAGCAGACTCGGCGGGGGGGACACAGATACGCAGTATTTT